This TCR beta chain was observed in a study of blood T cells in healthy people across ages. Study-level points and caveats: A roughly linear fall in TCR beta diversity per million T cells was seen with increasing age.

Peripheral blood from each donor was collected in a volume of about 10 milliliters. Each sample provided at least 5 micrograms of extracted total RNA. A second PCR of about 6 to 12 cycles used a sample-barcoded 5' primer and a J-beta primer mix. Tagging of each cDNA molecule was performed by a template-switch adaptor with 12 random nucleotides. TCRdb re-called the 5' RACE reads with MiXCR, one entry per CDR3 protein. The repertoire consists of approximately 1.5 million distinct CDR3 sequences, with about 31% occurring once and the leading ten covering roughly 10%. About this clonotype itself: Its antigen is currently unknown.

CDR1 is SGHNT, CDR2 YYREEE, per germline (reference sequence). V shed 2 bases, J shed 8 bases, and the junction held 6 bases outside the gene matches. The CDR3 runs 16 residues. The sample comprised blood. V is TRBV5-4 and J is TRBJ2-1, with TRBD2 identical over 14 bases. The TCR comes from a woman aged 25 to 45 in good health. Here the CDR3 DNA reads TGTGCCAGCAGCTTTCCGACTAGCGGGGGGGCCGATGAGCAGTTCTTC. Its translation is CASSFPTSGGADEQFF.